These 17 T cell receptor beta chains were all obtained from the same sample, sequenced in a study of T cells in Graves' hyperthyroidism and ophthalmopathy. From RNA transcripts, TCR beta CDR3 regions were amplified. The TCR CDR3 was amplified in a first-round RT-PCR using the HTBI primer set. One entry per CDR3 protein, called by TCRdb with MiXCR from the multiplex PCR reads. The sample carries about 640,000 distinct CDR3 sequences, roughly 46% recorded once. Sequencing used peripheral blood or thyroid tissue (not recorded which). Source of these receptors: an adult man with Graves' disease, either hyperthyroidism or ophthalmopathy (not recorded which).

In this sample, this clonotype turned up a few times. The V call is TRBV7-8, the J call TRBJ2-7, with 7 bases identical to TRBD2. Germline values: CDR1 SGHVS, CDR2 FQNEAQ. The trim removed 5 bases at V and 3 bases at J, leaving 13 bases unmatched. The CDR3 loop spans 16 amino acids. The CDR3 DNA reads TGTGCCAGCAGCCCAAGACCGGGACTACAAGGCTACGAGCAGTACTTC. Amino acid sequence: CASSPRPGLQGYEQYF. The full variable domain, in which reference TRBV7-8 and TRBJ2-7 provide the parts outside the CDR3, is GAGVSQSPRYKVAKRGQDVALRCDPISGHVSLFWYQQALGQGPEFLTYFQNEAQLDKSGLPSDRFFAERPEGSVSTLKIQRTQQEDSAVYLCASSPRPGLQGYEQYFGPGTRLTVT.

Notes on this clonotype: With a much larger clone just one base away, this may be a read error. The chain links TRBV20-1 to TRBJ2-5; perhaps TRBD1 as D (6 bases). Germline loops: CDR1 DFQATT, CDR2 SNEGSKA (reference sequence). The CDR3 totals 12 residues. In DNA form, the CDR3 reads TGCAGTGCTAGGGGGACACCCCACATCCAGCACTTC. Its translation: CSARGTPHIQHF.

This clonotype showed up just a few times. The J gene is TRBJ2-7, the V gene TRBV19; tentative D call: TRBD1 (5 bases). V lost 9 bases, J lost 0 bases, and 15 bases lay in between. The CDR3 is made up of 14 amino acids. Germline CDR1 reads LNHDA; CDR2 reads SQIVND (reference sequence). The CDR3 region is CASSLYDSSYEQYF. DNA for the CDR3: TGTGCCAGCAGCTTATATGACAGCTCCTACGAGCAGTACTTC.

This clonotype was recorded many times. The CDR3 DNA reads as TGTGCCAGCCGGACCGGGACAAGCAATCAGCCCCAGCATTTT. It translates to CASRTGTSNQPQHF. The chain uses TRBV2 and TRBJ1-5, with a weak D call TRBD1 (6 bases). This CDR3 comprises 14 residues. Germline lookup yields CDR1 SNHLY and CDR2 FYNNEI. The germline V and J ends were trimmed by 8 bases and 1 base, with 12 bases remaining between them.

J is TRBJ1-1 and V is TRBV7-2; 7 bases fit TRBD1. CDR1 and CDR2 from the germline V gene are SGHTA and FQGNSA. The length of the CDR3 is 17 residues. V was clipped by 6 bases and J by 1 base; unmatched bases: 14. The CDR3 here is CASSRLTGTRTNTEAFF. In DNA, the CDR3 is TGTGCCAGCAGTCGCTTGACAGGGACAAGAACGAACACTGAAGCTTTCTTT.

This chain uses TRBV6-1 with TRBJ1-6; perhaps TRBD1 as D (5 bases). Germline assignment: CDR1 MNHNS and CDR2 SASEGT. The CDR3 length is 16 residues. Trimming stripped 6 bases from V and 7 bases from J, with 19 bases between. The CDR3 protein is CASSYHPTAKNSPLHF. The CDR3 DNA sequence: TGTGCCAGCAGCTACCACCCGACAGCCAAAAATTCACCCCTCCACTTT.

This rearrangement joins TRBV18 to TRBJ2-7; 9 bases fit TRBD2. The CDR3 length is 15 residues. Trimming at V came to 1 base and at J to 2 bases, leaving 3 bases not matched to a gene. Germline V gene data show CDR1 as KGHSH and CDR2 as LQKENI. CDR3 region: CASSPLGGRAYEQYF. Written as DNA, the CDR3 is TGTGCCAGCTCACCACTAGGCGGGAGGGCCTACGAGCAGTACTTC.

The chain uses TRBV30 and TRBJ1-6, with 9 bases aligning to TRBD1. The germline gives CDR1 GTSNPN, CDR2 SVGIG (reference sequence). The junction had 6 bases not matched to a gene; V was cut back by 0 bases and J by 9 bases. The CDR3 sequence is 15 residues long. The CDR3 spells CAWSVRDREVSPLHF. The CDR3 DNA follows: TGTGCCTGGAGTGTACGGGACAGGGAGGTTTCACCCCTCCACTTT.

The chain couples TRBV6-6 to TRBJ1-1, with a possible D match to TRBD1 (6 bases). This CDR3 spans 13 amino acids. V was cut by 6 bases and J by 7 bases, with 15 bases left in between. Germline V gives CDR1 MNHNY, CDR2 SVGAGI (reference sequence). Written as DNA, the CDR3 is TGTGCCAGCAGCCCAGGGGTCGTAGATGAAGCTTTCTTT. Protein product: CASSPGVVDEAFF.

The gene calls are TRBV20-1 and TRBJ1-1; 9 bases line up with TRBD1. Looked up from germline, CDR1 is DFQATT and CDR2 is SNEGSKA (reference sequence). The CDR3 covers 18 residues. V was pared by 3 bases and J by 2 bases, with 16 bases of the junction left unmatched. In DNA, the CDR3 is TGCAGTGCTAGGGGTGCCCGGGGAGGACAGGGGAGAAACACTGAAGCTTTCTTT. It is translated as CSARGARGGQGRNTEAFF.

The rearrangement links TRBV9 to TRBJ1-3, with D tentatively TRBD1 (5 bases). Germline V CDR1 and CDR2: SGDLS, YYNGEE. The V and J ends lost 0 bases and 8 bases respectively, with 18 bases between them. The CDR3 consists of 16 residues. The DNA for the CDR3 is TGTGCCAGCAGCGTAGCTTATGGAGGGGATGGCTACACCATATATTTT. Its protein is CASSVAYGGDGYTIYF.

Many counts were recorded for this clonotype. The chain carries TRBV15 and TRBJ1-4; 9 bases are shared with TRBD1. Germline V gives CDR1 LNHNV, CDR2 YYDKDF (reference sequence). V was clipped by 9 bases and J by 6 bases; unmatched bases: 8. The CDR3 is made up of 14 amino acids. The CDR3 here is CATQQDRGDEKLFF. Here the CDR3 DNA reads TGTGCCACGCAACAGGACAGGGGCGATGAAAAACTGTTTTTT.

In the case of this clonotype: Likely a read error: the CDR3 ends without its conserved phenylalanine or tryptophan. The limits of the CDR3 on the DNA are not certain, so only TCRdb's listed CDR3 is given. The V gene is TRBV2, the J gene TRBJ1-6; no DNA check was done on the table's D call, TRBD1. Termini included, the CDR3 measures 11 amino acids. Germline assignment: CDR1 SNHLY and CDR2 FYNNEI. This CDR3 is CASSDVGGGNY.

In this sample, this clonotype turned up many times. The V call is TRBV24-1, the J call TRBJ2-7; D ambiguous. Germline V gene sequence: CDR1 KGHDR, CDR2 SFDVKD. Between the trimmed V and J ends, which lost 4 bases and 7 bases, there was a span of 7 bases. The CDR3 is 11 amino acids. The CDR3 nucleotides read TGTGCCACCAGTGACCTAGGGGAGCAGTACTTC. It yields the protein CATSDLGEQYF.

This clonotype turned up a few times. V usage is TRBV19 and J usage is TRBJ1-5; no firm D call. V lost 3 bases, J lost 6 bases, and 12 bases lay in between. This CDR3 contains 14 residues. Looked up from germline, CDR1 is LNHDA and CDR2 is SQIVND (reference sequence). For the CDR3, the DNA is TGTGCCAGTAGTATGGGAGCAACGGGTCAGCCCCAGCATTTT. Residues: CASSMGATGQPQHF.

CDR3 sequence reads: CASSGRDRGTLNYGYTF. CDR3 nucleotides: TGTGCCAGCAGCGGCCGGGACAGGGGGACACTTAACTATGGCTACACCTTC. The J gene is TRBJ1-2, the V gene TRBV9; TRBD1 matches at 11 bases. Trimming cost V 3 bases and J 1 base; bases outside gene matches: 8. The CDR3 is made up of 17 amino acids. Germline lookup yields CDR1 SGDLS and CDR2 YYNGEE.

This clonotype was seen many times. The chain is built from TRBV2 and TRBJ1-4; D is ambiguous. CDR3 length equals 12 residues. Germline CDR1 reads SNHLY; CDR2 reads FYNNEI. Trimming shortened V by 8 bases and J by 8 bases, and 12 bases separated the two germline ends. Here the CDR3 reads CASQLLWEKLFF. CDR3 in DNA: TGTGCCAGCCAGTTGTTGTGGGAAAAACTGTTTTTT.